Each of the 14 T cell receptor beta chains below was sequenced from the same sample in a study of blood T cell repertoires in COVID-19 (TCRdb year 2020). The library was made by the immunoSEQ multiplex PCR assay. TCRdb stores this immuneACCESS table with in-frame sequences only. Part of the clones is absent; in the studies checked, under half of the shortfall reflects unresolved V genes, and no reason is known for the rest. Across this sample there are roughly 160,000 clones, with around 82% seen only once. The ten largest clones take up around 14% of the sample. The sequenced sample consisted of peripheral blood. Receptor source: a man aged 18 to 30 with active or convalescent COVID-19.

This chain connects TRBV10-2 to TRBJ1-1; the D gene is possibly TRBD1 (5 bases). CDR3 length: 12 residues. The V and J ends lost 6 bases and 6 bases respectively, with 11 bases between them. From germline, CDR1 is WSHSY and CDR2 SAAADI. CDR3 region: CASRGEKSEAFF. DNA of the CDR3: TGCGCCAGCAGAGGGGAAAAGTCTGAAGCTTTCTTT.

The chain carries TRBV7-3 and TRBJ2-5; D not resolved. Germline V gene sequence: CDR1 SGHTA, CDR2 FQGTGA. This CDR3 has 13 residues. Deletions cut 5 bases from V and 6 bases from J, with 13 bases between. The CDR3: CASSEDAHQTQYF. For the CDR3, the DNA is TGTGCCAGCAGCGAAGATGCACACCAGACCCAGTACTTC.

The chain links TRBV7-8 to TRBJ2-3, with 10 bases matching TRBD2. After removal of 3 bases from V and 4 bases from J, the junction contained 7 bases not matched to a gene. Looked up from germline, CDR1 is SGHVS and CDR2 is FQNEAQ. This CDR3 region has 16 residues. The CDR3 loop reads CASSFLAGGMADTQYF. The CDR3 coding sequence is TGTGCCAGCAGCTTCTTAGCGGGAGGTATGGCAGATACGCAGTATTTT. Together with reference TRBV7-8 and TRBJ2-3, the CDR3 gives the full variable domain: GAGVSQSPRYKVAKRGQDVALRCDPISGHVSLFWYQQALGQGPEFLTYFQNEAQLDKSGLPSDRFFAERPEGSVSTLKIQRTQQEDSAVYLCASSFLAGGMADTQYFGPGTRLTVL.

The chain uses TRBV2 and TRBJ2-7, with 9 nucleotides matching TRBD1. Per germline, CDR1 SNHLY and CDR2 FYNNEI. This CDR3 has 14 amino acids. The ends lost 3 bases at V and 5 bases at J; junction bases unmatched: 5. For the CDR3, the DNA is TGTGCCAGCAGTGACCGCCGGGACAGGGACGAGCAGTACTTC. It translates to CASSDRRDRDEQYF. Combining the CDR3 with reference TRBV2 and TRBJ2-7 gives the whole variable domain EPEVTQTPSHQVTQMGQEVILRCVPISNHLYFYWYRQILGQKVEFLVSFYNNEISEKSEIFDDQFSVERPDGSNFTLKIRSTKLEDSAMYFCASSDRRDRDEQYFGPGTRLTVT.

The chain employs TRBV11-2 and TRBJ1-6, with D perhaps TRBD1 (5 bases). The CDR3 length is 16 residues. V lost 6 bases and J 8 bases, leaving 20 bases between the germline ends. Looked up from germline, CDR1 is SGHAT and CDR2 is FQNNGV. This CDR3 reads CASRGGFRTHHSPLHF. CDR3 nucleotide sequence: TGTGCCAGCAGGGGGGGTTTTCGGACCCACCATTCACCCCTCCACTTT.

This clone was counted a few times. The chain is built from TRBV2 and TRBJ1-5, with TRBD1 identical over 9 bases. This CDR3 comprises 15 residues. J lost 2 bases, V lost 6 bases, and 5 bases had no gene match. The germline V gene has CDR1 SNHLY and CDR2 FYNNEI. The CDR3 DNA is TGTGCCAGCAGCGAACAGGGGGCTCGCAATCAGCCCCAGCATTTT. This translates into CASSEQGARNQPQHF.

The V and J genes are TRBV18 and TRBJ1-2, with a weak D call TRBD1 (6 bases). The CDR3 spans 14 residues. V was cut by 1 base and J by 8 bases, with 14 bases left in between. Germline lookup yields CDR1 KGHSH and CDR2 LQKENI. CDR3 coding DNA: TGTGCCAGCTCACCACTTGGACAGATAGGGGGCTACACCTTC. Protein sequence: CASSPLGQIGGYTF.

V gene TRBV19 combines with J gene TRBJ1-6; D possibly corresponds to TRBD1 (6 bases). The germline V gene has CDR1 LNHDA and CDR2 SQIVND (reference sequence). The CDR3 is made up of 13 amino acids. V gave up 5 bases and J gave up 13 bases, with 15 bases separating them. In DNA form, the CDR3 reads TGTGCCAGTAGTCCCAGGGGCTTCAGTCCCCTCCACTTT. It translates to CASSPRGFSPLHF. The whole variable domain, remainder taken from reference TRBV19 and TRBJ1-6, is DGGITQSPKYLFRKEGQNVTLSCEQNLNHDAMYWYRQDPGQGLRLIYYSQIVNDFQKGDIAEGYSVSREKKESFPLTVTSAQKNPTAFYLCASSPRGFSPLHFGNGTRLTVT.

The gene calls are TRBV20-1 and TRBJ2-7; D is unresolved. Germline V lookup: CDR1 DFQATT, CDR2 SNEGSKA (reference sequence). The length of the CDR3 is 13 residues. V lost 3 bases, J lost 3 bases, and 12 bases lay in between. The CDR3 reads CSASRFSRYEQYF. Here the CDR3 DNA reads TGCAGTGCTAGTCGGTTTTCTCGCTACGAGCAGTACTTC.

This clone was detected only a few times. This chain connects TRBV10-3 to TRBJ1-6; tentatively, D is TRBD1 (5 bases). This CDR3 comprises 14 residues. The germline V and J ends were trimmed by 11 bases and 7 bases, with 18 bases remaining between them. The germline CDR1 and CDR2 sequences are ENHRY and SYGVKD. CDR3: CAVSLRVENSPLHF. In DNA form, the CDR3 reads TGTGCCGTAAGTCTCAGGGTTGAAAATTCACCCCTCCACTTT.

V usage is TRBV2 and J usage is TRBJ2-3, with TRBD1 matching over 9 bases. Germline-derived CDR1 and CDR2 are SNHLY and FYNNEI. J gave up 3 bases and V 2 bases, and 9 bases lay outside the gene matches. The CDR3 loop spans 17 amino acids. The CDR3 reads CASSESGTGFITDTQYF. As DNA, the CDR3 is TGTGCCAGCAGTGAATCGGGGACAGGGTTTATTACAGATACGCAGTATTTT.

CDR3 protein: CASALGQAAGAQHF. In DNA form, the CDR3 reads TGTGCTAGTGCCCTCGGACAGGCCGCGGGTGCCCAGCATTTT. The J gene is TRBJ1-5, the V gene TRBV12-5, with 7 bases matching TRBD1. CDR1 and CDR2 (germline): LGHNT, FRNRAP. V gave up 7 bases and J gave up 11 bases; unmatched junction bases: 14. This CDR3 spans 14 amino acids.

The genes are TRBV9 and TRBJ2-7; 11 positions agree with TRBD2. With 0 bases clipped from V and 4 bases from J, the junction kept 6 bases outside the gene matches. Per germline, CDR1 SGDLS and CDR2 YYNGEE. This CDR3 is 16 amino acids long. The CDR3 bases are TGTGCCAGCAGCGTAGCGGGACTAGCGGAGTTTTACGAGCAGTACTTC. Encoded protein: CASSVAGLAEFYEQYF. The variable domain in full, with the rest retrieved from reference TRBV9 and TRBJ2-7, is DSGVTQTPKHLITATGQRVTLRCSPRSGDLSVYWYQQSLDQGLQFLIQYYNGEERAKGNILERFSAQQFPDLHSELNLSSLELGDSALYFCASSVAGLAEFYEQYFGPGTRLTVT.

This clone has just a few counts. The rearrangement uses TRBV7-2 and TRBJ1-4; perhaps TRBD1 as D (5 bases). Germline-derived CDR1 and CDR2 are SGHTA and FQGNSA. The CDR3 loop spans 18 amino acids. Trimming took off 4 bases at V and 0 bases at J, with 18 bases between the two ends. The CDR3 spells CASSSPGGAPATNEKLFF. CDR3 bases: TGTGCCAGCAGCTCCCCTGGAGGGGCCCCTGCAACTAATGAAAAACTGTTTTTT.